This TCR beta chain was obtained from a study of tumor and adjacent non-tumor tissue in lung cancer. About the research overall: Histology: about twelve adenocarcinoma, 2 squamous cell carcinoma, 1 small cell lung cancer. Study-level findings and limits: Compared with tumor, normal lung showed significantly lower TCR diversity. Top 100 clones took a larger repertoire share in normal lung.

Comment on this clonotype: What it binds is unknown.

No cell sorting was done before RNA was extracted from the tissue. More than 3 cm separated this lung sample from the edge of the tumor. Between August and November 2014, newly diagnosed, chemotherapy-naive lung cancer patients underwent thoracic surgery in China. The CDR3 spans 13 residues. Per the germline V gene, CDR1 is SQVTM and CDR2 is ANQGSEA. V lost 8 bases, J lost 1 base, and 13 bases lay in between. Three rounds of nested PCR, following a modified ARM-PCR protocol, produced the TCRbeta library. TCRdb re-called the multiplex PCR reads with MiXCR, one entry per CDR3 protein. The sample contains about 100,000 distinct CDR3 sequences, 65% of which appear only once.

Sequencing used distant non-tumor lung tissue. The chain links TRBV29-1 to TRBJ2-3; D gene ambiguous. This TCR was recovered from a man aged 30-40 years with non-small cell lung cancer. The chain's CDR3 is CSSDEKGTDTQYF. CDR3 nucleotides: TGCAGCTCCGACGAGAAGGGCACAGATACGCAGTATTTT.